The 15 T cell receptor beta chains below all came from one sample that was sequenced in a study of CD8+ T cells in alopecia areata. It was cDNA, reverse transcribed from extracted RNA, that served as the sequencing template. Profiling relied on immunoSEQ multiplex PCR, and the TCRdb table lists in-frame clones only, not all of them. This sample has about 200,000 clones; 55% to 75% occur once, and the top ten carry under 7%. Treatment specified: oral pan-JAK inhibitor, 5-10 mg twice daily. The input for sequencing was CD4+ T cells sorted from blood, taken at week 24, from a patient treated with tofacitinib. The receptor set was obtained from a human donor with alopecia areata.

The V and J genes are TRBV18 and TRBJ2-7; possibly TRBD2 for D (5 bases). The V end was cut by 3 bases, the J end by 5 bases, with 8 bases between. CDR1 and CDR2 from the germline V gene are KGHSH and LQKENI. This CDR3 is 12 amino acids long. CDR3 coding DNA: TGTGCCAGCTCACCCCTAGCCCACGAGCAGTACTTC. This sequence encodes CASSPLAHEQYF.

This sequence joins TRBV30 and TRBJ2-3; no clear D gene. The CDR3 is 13 residues long. Between the trimmed V and J ends, which lost 0 bases and 6 bases, there was a span of 10 bases. Germline lookup yields CDR1 GTSNPN and CDR2 SVGIG (reference sequence). The CDR3 spells CAWSVVSGDTQYF. The CDR3, as DNA: TGTGCCTGGAGTGTAGTAAGTGGTGATACGCAGTATTTT.

The rearrangement uses TRBV30 and TRBJ1-1, with D possibly TRBD1 on 5 matching bases. This CDR3 spans 13 amino acids. Trimming removed 3 bases from V and 4 bases from J, with 12 bases in between. Per germline, CDR1 GTSNPN and CDR2 SVGIG (reference sequence). CDR3 in amino acids: CAWRVTGGTEAFF. CDR3 sequence (DNA): TGTGCCTGGAGGGTTACGGGGGGCACTGAAGCTTTCTTT.

The sample holds a few counts of this clone. V gene TRBV6-6 combines with J gene TRBJ2-5; D call uncertain. Germline values: CDR1 MNHNY, CDR2 SVGAGI (reference sequence). With 2 bases removed from V and 5 bases from J, the gap between germline ends came to 12 bases. The CDR3 has 14 residues. The CDR3 nucleotides are TGTGCCAGCAGTTACGGGTCAGCCCTGGAGACCCAGTACTTC. Its protein is CASSYGSALETQYF.

The V gene is TRBV29-1, the J gene TRBJ1-1; maybe TRBD1 (6 bases). Trimming removed 7 bases at V and 1 base at J, with 13 bases between. Germline loops: CDR1 SQVTM, CDR2 ANQGSEA. CDR3 size: 13 residues. The CDR3 is CSGWTVSNTEAFF. DNA of the CDR3: TGCAGCGGATGGACAGTATCGAACACTGAAGCTTTCTTT.

The V call is TRBV4-3, the J call TRBJ2-4; D gene unclear. Germline assignment: CDR1 LGHNA and CDR2 YSLEER. Trimming took off 0 bases at V and 5 bases at J, with 11 bases between the two ends. The CDR3 runs to 15 residues. The CDR3 loop is CASSQDWGMENIQYF. CDR3 sequence (DNA): TGCGCCAGCAGCCAAGATTGGGGTATGGAAAACATTCAGTACTTC.

V gene TRBV5-1 combines with J gene TRBJ1-2; D uncertain. The CDR3 is made up of 17 amino acids. Germline V gives CDR1 SGHRS, CDR2 YFSETQ. V was trimmed by 3 bases and J by 2 bases, leaving 20 bases between them. The DNA of the CDR3 is TGCGCCAGCAGCTCGGGCGCGATAGGAGGGATCAACTATGGCTACACCTTC. This translates into CASSSGAIGGINYGYTF.

This chain links TRBV6-6 with TRBJ2-3; D gene uncertain. The CDR3 is 12 amino acids. Trimming cost V 0 bases and J 6 bases, with 4 bases left between them. In germline, CDR1 is MNHNY, CDR2 SVGAGI (reference sequence). The CDR3 nucleotides read TGTGCCAGCAGTTACTCGATGGATACGCAGTATTTT. It translates to CASSYSMDTQYF.

The rearrangement uses TRBV5-1 and TRBJ2-2; D not resolved. V dropped 2 bases and J dropped 2 bases, with 4 bases sitting between them. Germline values: CDR1 SGHRS, CDR2 YFSETQ. The CDR3 is 13 residues long. In DNA, the CDR3 is TGCGCCAGCAGCTTCAGAAACACCGGGGAGCTGTTTTTT. It translates to CASSFRNTGELFF.

The chain joins TRBV6-5 to TRBJ1-2; D is perhaps TRBD1 (5 bases). V lost 6 bases, J lost 5 bases, and 13 bases lay in between. Germline CDR1 MNHEY, CDR2 SVGAGI. This CDR3 comprises 13 residues. CDR3 region: CASSRDGLYGYTF. Here the CDR3 DNA reads TGTGCCAGCAGCCGGGACGGACTATATGGCTACACCTTC.

This clone occurred a few times. The chain has TRBV9 and TRBJ2-5, with 8 bases aligning to TRBD2. The CDR3 is made up of 17 amino acids. Germline CDR1 SGDLS, CDR2 YYNGEE. V trimming: 0 bases; J trimming: 1 base; junction bases outside the gene matches: 8. The CDR3 is CASSVGRSGGFQETQYF. The CDR3 bases are TGTGCCAGCAGCGTAGGGCGAAGCGGGGGCTTCCAAGAGACCCAGTACTTC.

This clone was counted once. The chain has TRBV11-3 and TRBJ1-1; no clear D gene. From germline, CDR1 is SGHNT and CDR2 YENEEA. The CDR3 consists of 15 residues. V lost 5 bases and J lost 2, with 15 bases in between. For the CDR3, the DNA is TGTGCCAGCAGCGAAGCGGCCGGGAGAAACACTGAAGCTTTCTTT. It yields the protein CASSEAAGRNTEAFF.

This clone was seen a few times. The chain joins TRBV11-2 to TRBJ1-2, with no clear D. The CDR3 has 15 amino acids. Trimming took 1 base from V and 4 from J, leaving 13 bases between them. The germline V gene encodes CDR1 SGHAT and CDR2 FQNNGV. CDR3 bases: TGTGCCAGCAGCTTAGTCCAGACAAGCGGCTATGGCTACACCTTC. Its protein product is CASSLVQTSGYGYTF.

This clone has a handful of counts. The chain has TRBV21-1 and TRBJ2-2; TRBD1, the D gene given by the table, was not confirmed from the DNA. TRBV21-1 is termed a pseudogene. This CDR3 spans 15 amino acids. The CDR3 region has the DNA TGTGCCAGCAGCAAAGCCAACAGGCGCAGAGGGGAGCTGTTTTTT. Translation: CASSKANRRRGELFF.

This clone was counted only a few times. The chain recombines TRBV9 with TRBJ2-1, with 9 bases aligning to TRBD2. The CDR3 extends over 16 amino acids. V dropped 4 bases and J dropped 6; count of bases not matched to a gene: 11. Germline V gene data show CDR1 as SGDLS and CDR2 as YYNGEE. The CDR3 loop is CASSLHPGLASNEQFF. In DNA form, the CDR3 reads TGTGCCAGCAGCCTACACCCGGGACTAGCAAGCAATGAGCAGTTCTTC.